A single sample gave rise to the 8 T cell receptor beta chains below, sequenced in a study of OX40 agonist ivuxolimab in advanced cancers. Receptor libraries were prepared by the immunoSEQ multiplex PCR assay. TCRdb provides this immuneACCESS table in a form limited to in-frame rearrangements. Some clones are lacking; in checked studies, under half of them reflect an unresolved V gene, and why the rest are absent is not known. The sample table records around 60,000 clones; about 91% of these occur just once. In total, the top ten clones hold 18% of the sample. The sequenced sample was CD4+ or CD8+ T cells sorted from blood, obtained in a trial of the OX40 agonist ivuxolimab. These receptor sequences come from an adult with an advanced solid tumor such as melanoma, head and neck, liver or kidney cancer.

The sample holds one count of this clone. The rearrangement uses TRBV19 and TRBJ2-2; 12 bases align to TRBD1. The CDR3 contains 16 residues. CDR1 and CDR2 (germline): LNHDA, SQIVND (reference sequence). Losses at the gene ends were 6 bases for V and 2 bases for J; bases not matched to a gene: 4. The CDR3 loop reads CASSTGTGGNTGELFF. CDR3 DNA sequence: TGTGCCAGTAGCACCGGGACAGGGGGCAACACCGGGGAGCTGTTTTTT. The full variable domain, in which reference TRBV19 and TRBJ2-2 provide the parts outside the CDR3, is DGGITQSPKYLFRKEGQNVTLSCEQNLNHDAMYWYRQDPGQGLRLIYYSQIVNDFQKGDIAEGYSVSREKKESFPLTVTSAQKNPTAFYLCASSTGTGGNTGELFFGEGSRLTVL.

The chain has TRBV28 and TRBJ2-1; a possible D gene is TRBD2 (6 bases). The germline V gene has CDR1 MDHEN and CDR2 SYDVKM. Between the trimmed V and J ends, which lost 2 bases and 5 bases, there was a span of 22 bases. This CDR3 region has 18 residues. The CDR3 protein is CASSLGTYQGGPHNEQFF. In DNA form, the CDR3 reads TGTGCCAGCAGTTTAGGGACTTACCAGGGAGGCCCACACAATGAGCAGTTCTTC.

The genes are TRBV2 and TRBJ1-2, with D perhaps matching TRBD1 (6 bases). V was trimmed by 6 bases and J by 4 bases, leaving 9 bases between them. The CDR3 runs 12 residues. Germline CDR1 SNHLY, CDR2 FYNNEI. CDR3 sequence reads: CASRRTVYGYTF. The CDR3 nucleotides are TGTGCCAGCAGGAGGACAGTCTATGGCTACACCTTC.

The chain links TRBV7-3 to TRBJ2-5; tentative D call: TRBD2 (6 bases). V dropped 5 bases and J dropped 4 bases, with 17 bases sitting between them. CDR3 length equals 15 residues. CDR1 is SGHTA, CDR2 FQGTGA, per germline. The CDR3 nucleotides are TGTGCCAGCAGCCCCAAACGGGGGTGGGGAGAGACCCAGTACTTC. Translation gives CASSPKRGWGETQYF.

The rearrangement joins TRBV13 to TRBJ2-1; TRBD2 matches 7 bases. The V and J ends lost 5 bases and 4 bases, in that order; junction bases with no gene match: 8. From germline, CDR1 is PRHDT and CDR2 FYEKMQ (reference sequence). The CDR3 covers 15 residues. CDR3 loop: CASSHAGALYNEQFF. In DNA form, the CDR3 reads TGTGCCAGCAGCCACGCGGGAGCCCTGTACAATGAGCAGTTCTTC.

The chain uses TRBV5-6 and TRBJ1-1; D is ambiguous. V dropped 2 bases and J dropped 2 bases, with 4 bases sitting between them. The CDR3 covers 12 residues. The germline gives CDR1 SGHDT, CDR2 YYEEEE. CDR3 region: CASSFTNTEAFF. CDR3 DNA sequence: TGTGCCAGCAGCTTCACTAACACTGAAGCTTTCTTT.

This chain links TRBV7-8 with TRBJ2-7; TRBD1 aligns across 7 bases. Germline V gene data show CDR1 as SGHVS and CDR2 as FQNEAQ. CDR3 length: 13 amino acids. V trimming: 5 bases; J trimming: 4 bases; junction bases outside the gene matches: 5. CDR3 sequence reads: CASSGGQPYEQYF. As DNA, the CDR3 is TGTGCCAGCAGCGGGGGACAGCCATACGAGCAGTACTTC.

This clone was counted once. This same CDR3 is encoded by further DNA sequences in the sample. V usage is TRBV28 and J usage is TRBJ2-1, with TRBD1 matching over 7 bases. With 6 bases clipped from V and 5 bases from J, the junction kept 7 bases outside the gene matches. The CDR3 extends over 14 amino acids. Germline assignment: CDR1 MDHEN and CDR2 SYDVKM. CDR3 region: CASSSRQGHNEQFF. CDR3 bases: TGTGCCAGCAGCTCCAGACAGGGACACAATGAGCAGTTCTTC.